The clone carrying this T cell receptor beta chain turned up a few times. In the original processing: Reference gene primer amplification in the assay estimated nucleated cell counts. Some clones are missing from TCRdb's copy, which holds only in-frame ones; the method was immunoSEQ multiplex PCR. For V, J and clone size, that table is used; D and trimming come from the DNA. Among around 180,000 clones listed, 84% were seen once. This sample is part of a study of blood T cell repertoires in COVID-19. Residents of about two dozen US areas, aged about 18 to 100 years, made up the participants. Each recovered donor of Cohort 3 presented with two negative PCRs, clearance, or symptom resolution. Germline V lookup: CDR1 SEHNR, CDR2 FQNEAQ (reference sequence). This CDR3 has 17 residues. With 4 bases clipped from V and 5 bases from J, the junction kept 13 bases outside the gene matches.

This TCR was sampled from a man in his fifties or sixties who had recovered from COVID-19. Sequenced material: PBMCs or T cells enriched from blood (not recorded which). The chain joins TRBV7-9 to TRBJ2-7, with TRBD1 identical over 11 bases. The CDR3 loop is CASSSRPADRGQDEQYF. The CDR3 DNA reads as TGTGCCAGCAGCTCTCGTCCGGCGGACAGGGGGCAGGACGAGCAGTACTTC.